The 32 T cell receptor beta chains given below trace back to one sample, sequenced in a study of cytomegalovirus exposure and HLA in healthy donors (dated by TCRdb to the late 2010s). Libraries came from the immunoSEQ multiplex PCR assay. For the multiplex PCR, a mixture combining 60 forward primers for TCR Vbeta segments and 13 reverse primers for TCR Jbeta segments was used. TCRdb provides this immuneACCESS table in a form limited to in-frame rearrangements. Some clones are lacking; in checked studies, under half of them reflect an unresolved V gene, and why the rest are absent is not known. The sample table shows about 160,000 clones, and around 81% are seen once. Together, the top ten hold 0.9% to 1.1% of the sample. Sequenced material: PBMCs. The receptors derive from a woman between 40 and 50 years old in good health and CMV-seronegative.

V is TRBV2 and J is TRBJ2-7, with a tentative D call TRBD2 (7 bases). The CDR3 length is 14 residues. The ends were cut back, 6 bases at V and 6 bases at J, with 18 bases in the middle. The germline gives CDR1 SNHLY, CDR2 FYNNEI. The CDR3 DNA reads TGTGCCAGCAGAGACCACAGGGAGGGGGGCGAGCAGTACTTC. As protein: CASRDHREGGEQYF. The full variable domain, completed using reference TRBV2 and TRBJ2-7, is EPEVTQTPSHQVTQMGQEVILRCVPISNHLYFYWYRQILGQKVEFLVSFYNNEISEKSEIFDDQFSVERPDGSNFTLKIRSTKLEDSAMYFCASRDHREGGEQYFGPGTRLTVT.

This clone showed up just a few times. The chain couples TRBV29-1 to TRBJ2-1; 8 nucleotides align to TRBD1. V trimming: 0 bases; J trimming: 2 bases; junction bases outside the gene matches: 6. CDR1 SQVTM and CDR2 ANQGSEA come from the germline V gene. This CDR3 is 16 amino acids long. The CDR3 region has the DNA TGCAGCGTTGAAGATCTTGACAGGGGTACCTACAATGAGCAGTTCTTC. Its translation: CSVEDLDRGTYNEQFF.

This chain joins TRBV18 and TRBJ2-1, with 8 bases fitting TRBD2. The V segment lost 2 bases and the J segment 7 bases; nucleotides outside the gene matches: 4. The CDR3 runs to 14 residues. Germline values: CDR1 KGHSH, CDR2 LQKENI. The CDR3 DNA sequence: TGTGCCAGCTCACCAAGAGGACTAGCAAATGAGCAGTTCTTC. Its translation: CASSPRGLANEQFF.

The chain uses TRBV2 and TRBJ2-7; TRBD1 is a possible D gene (5 bases). The CDR3 extends over 12 amino acids. V lost 5 bases and J lost 3, with 8 bases in between. Germline CDR1 and CDR2: SNHLY and FYNNEI. The DNA for the CDR3 is TGTGCCAGCAGTACAGGCTTCTACGAGCAGTACTTC. Translation: CASSTGFYEQYF.

J is TRBJ2-7 and V is TRBV11-1, with D perhaps TRBD1 (5 bases). Germline V lookup: CDR1 SGHAT, CDR2 FQDESV (reference sequence). This CDR3 has 16 residues. V was cut by 1 base and J by 0 bases, with 13 bases left in between. DNA of the CDR3: TGTGCCAGCAGCTTAGTAGGACACATGAGCTCCTACGAGCAGTACTTC. It translates to CASSLVGHMSSYEQYF. The full variable domain, in which reference TRBV11-1 and TRBJ2-7 provide the parts outside the CDR3, is EAEVAQSPRYKITEKSQAVAFWCDPISGHATLYWYRQILGQGPELLVQFQDESVVDDSQLPKDRFSAERLKGVDSTLKIQPAELGDSAMYLCASSLVGHMSSYEQYFGPGTRLTVT.

J is TRBJ2-4 and V is TRBV30; 7 bases fit TRBD2. The CDR3 extends over 13 amino acids. Per germline, CDR1 GTSNPN and CDR2 SVGIG (reference sequence). The V segment lost 0 bases and the J segment 7 bases; nucleotides outside the gene matches: 3. CDR3 bases: TGTGCCTGGAGTGTACCCGGGGGGAACATTCAGTACTTC. This encodes CAWSVPGGNIQYF.

This sequence joins TRBV28 and TRBJ1-4, with D perhaps TRBD1 (6 bases). CDR1 and CDR2 from the germline V gene are MDHEN and SYDVKM. The V gene lost 3 bases and the J gene lost 2 bases, with 19 bases spanning the gap. The CDR3 is 18 residues long. This CDR3 is CASSFLQGGGSTNEKLFF. The CDR3 nucleotides are TGTGCCAGCAGTTTCCTACAGGGTGGAGGATCGACTAATGAAAAACTGTTTTTT.

The chain has TRBV7-3 and TRBJ2-3; 7 nucleotides agree with TRBD2. The CDR3 contains 14 residues. Germline lookup yields CDR1 SGHTA and CDR2 FQGTGA. Trimming took 1 base from V and 3 from J; bases not matched to a gene: 1. DNA for the CDR3: TGTGCCAGCAGCTTAATGGGGGGGACAGATACGCAGTATTTT. Translating gives CASSLMGGTDTQYF.

The chain couples TRBV7-6 to TRBJ2-7; 9 bases align to TRBD2. The CDR3 extends over 14 amino acids. Germline CDR1 SGHVS, CDR2 FNYEAQ. The ends lost 8 bases at V and 7 bases at J; junction bases unmatched: 12. The CDR3 reads CASVRASGMGEQYF. For the CDR3, the DNA is TGTGCCAGCGTGCGGGCTAGCGGGATGGGGGAGCAGTACTTC.

V gene TRBV7-9 combines with J gene TRBJ2-1; 8 bases map to TRBD2. Germline lookup yields CDR1 SEHNR and CDR2 FQNEAQ (reference sequence). J was trimmed by 10 bases and V by 4 bases; bases with no gene match: 9. The CDR3 runs to 14 residues. In DNA, the CDR3 is TGTGCCAGCAGCTCCGCAGTCCGACTAGCGGAGCAGTTCTTC. Translated, it gives CASSSAVRLAEQFF.

This CDR3 reads CASSLAGWAYNEQFF. CDR3 sequence (DNA): TGTGCCAGCAGCTTAGCCGGTTGGGCTTACAATGAGCAGTTCTTC. V and J are TRBV7-8 and TRBJ2-1; D is uncertain. Per germline, CDR1 SGHVS and CDR2 FQNEAQ. This CDR3 contains 15 residues. V dropped 0 bases and J dropped 4 bases, with 10 bases sitting between them.

The V call is TRBV5-4, the J call TRBJ2-7, with 9 bases fitting TRBD2. V was pared by 1 base and J by 2 bases, with 7 bases of the junction left unmatched. The CDR3 length is 16 residues. CDR1 SGHNT and CDR2 YYREEE come from the germline V gene (reference sequence). CDR3: CASSLSATSGTYEQYF. CDR3 nucleotide sequence: TGTGCCAGCAGCTTGTCCGCGACTAGCGGAACCTACGAGCAGTACTTC.

The chain recombines TRBV2 with TRBJ1-2; D remains unclear. Germline V lookup: CDR1 SNHLY, CDR2 FYNNEI. V lost 4 bases to trimming and J lost 0 bases, with 9 bases between them. The CDR3 has 14 residues. CDR3 coding DNA: TGTGCCAGCAGTGGACATCAGACTAACTATGGCTACACCTTC. It specifies CASSGHQTNYGYTF.

V and J are TRBV18 and TRBJ1-1; D unclear. Germline values: CDR1 KGHSH, CDR2 LQKENI. This CDR3 comprises 15 residues. With 0 bases removed from V and 2 bases from J, the gap between germline ends came to 10 bases. The CDR3 DNA reads TGTGCCAGCTCACCACCAGGGAGCCCTAACACTGAAGCTTTCTTT. This gives the protein CASSPPGSPNTEAFF.

J is TRBJ2-5 and V is TRBV11-2; 7 nucleotides match TRBD1. Trimming at V came to 5 bases and at J to 3 bases, leaving 6 bases not matched to a gene. The CDR3 contains 14 residues. The germline gives CDR1 SGHAT, CDR2 FQNNGV. The CDR3 DNA sequence: TGTGCCAGCAGCCCACTTGGGACAGAAGAGACCCAGTACTTC. Encoded protein: CASSPLGTEETQYF.

CDR3: CASSLAGTNTEAFF. CDR3 DNA: TGTGCCAGCAGTTTAGCGGGAACGAACACTGAAGCTTTCTTT. The rearrangement joins TRBV27 to TRBJ1-1; no clear D. V dropped 2 bases and J dropped 1 base, with 8 bases sitting between them. This CDR3 region has 14 residues. Looked up from germline, CDR1 is MNHEY and CDR2 is SMNVEV (reference sequence).

This chain connects TRBV30 to TRBJ2-5; 9 bases match TRBD1. This CDR3 comprises 17 residues. Germline V gene data show CDR1 as GTSNPN and CDR2 as SVGIG (reference sequence). The trim removed 2 bases at V and 2 bases at J, leaving 12 bases unmatched. This CDR3 reads CAWSYRGQSSGQETQYF. In DNA form, the CDR3 reads TGTGCCTGGAGTTACAGGGGGCAATCTTCGGGACAAGAGACCCAGTACTTC.

CDR3 DNA: TGTGCCAGCAGTTTGGTTCCCCTTCTTACAGGGAGCGAGCAGTACTTC. Its protein product is CASSLVPLLTGSEQYF. The chain couples TRBV28 to TRBJ2-7, with D perhaps matching TRBD1 (6 bases). The germline V gene has CDR1 MDHEN and CDR2 SYDVKM. Trimming shortened V by 3 bases and J by 6 bases, and 21 bases separated the two germline ends. The CDR3 extends over 16 amino acids.

The V call is TRBV2, the J call TRBJ2-5; D gene uncertain. Per the germline V gene, CDR1 is SNHLY and CDR2 is FYNNEI. The V gene lost 3 bases and the J gene lost 5 bases, with 16 bases spanning the gap. The CDR3 length is 15 residues. CDR3 nucleotide sequence: TGTGCCAGCAGTGATGGCGGATCCCTAAGGGAGACCCAGTACTTC. Its translation: CASSDGGSLRETQYF. Filled out from reference TRBV2 and TRBJ2-5, the complete variable domain reads EPEVTQTPSHQVTQMGQEVILRCVPISNHLYFYWYRQILGQKVEFLVSFYNNEISEKSEIFDDQFSVERPDGSNFTLKIRSTKLEDSAMYFCASSDGGSLRETQYFGPGTRLLVL.

This chain joins TRBV11-2 and TRBJ1-2; D unclear. CDR1 is SGHAT and CDR2 is FQNNGV in the germline V gene. Trimming removed 5 bases from V and 5 bases from J, with 15 bases in between. The CDR3 has 14 residues. DNA for the CDR3: TGTGCCAGCAGCCCTGACGGAGGTACTTATGGCTACACCTTC. This sequence encodes CASSPDGGTYGYTF. Combining the CDR3 with reference TRBV11-2 and TRBJ1-2 gives the whole variable domain EAGVAQSPRYKIIEKRQSVAFWCNPISGHATLYWYQQILGQGPKLLIQFQNNGVVDDSQLPKDRFSAERLKGVDSTLKIQPAKLEDSAVYLCASSPDGGTYGYTFGSGTRLTVV.

V and J are TRBV5-1 and TRBJ1-2; no clear D gene. This CDR3 region has 13 residues. V lost 0 bases and J 5 bases, leaving 8 bases between the germline ends. Germline V lookup: CDR1 SGHRS, CDR2 YFSETQ. The CDR3 region is CASSLEPPYGYTF. The CDR3 DNA reads as TGCGCCAGCAGCTTGGAGCCCCCTTATGGCTACACCTTC.

This rearrangement joins TRBV25-1 to TRBJ2-7, with D uncertain. CDR1 MGHDK and CDR2 SYGVNS come from the germline V gene. The CDR3 spans 14 residues. Trimming shortened V by 4 bases and J by 0 bases, and 10 bases separated the two germline ends. Written as DNA, the CDR3 is TGTGCCAGCAGTGCCGTTTCACACTCCTACGAGCAGTACTTC. It encodes CASSAVSHSYEQYF.

There are a few counts of this clone. The J gene is TRBJ2-5, the V gene TRBV5-1, with 13 bases identical to TRBD2. V was pared by 4 bases and J by 5 bases, with 11 bases of the junction left unmatched. The germline V gene has CDR1 SGHRS and CDR2 YFSETQ. There are 17 residues in the CDR3. The CDR3 reads CASSGTGTSGIGETQYF. DNA for the CDR3: TGCGCCAGCAGCGGTACCGGGACTAGCGGGATTGGGGAGACCCAGTACTTC.

This chain joins TRBV29-1 and TRBJ2-1; 8 bases line up with TRBD1. The junction had 11 bases not matched to a gene; V was cut back by 8 bases and J by 5 bases. The V gene's germline CDR1 is SQVTM and CDR2 ANQGSEA. CDR3 length equals 14 residues. The CDR3 DNA follows: TGCAGCTCCTTAGGACAGGGTTGGGACAATGAGCAGTTCTTC. This codes for CSSLGQGWDNEQFF.

For the CDR3, the DNA is TGTGCCAGCAGCCCCGGCGGCTATAATTCACCCCTCCACTTT. Its translation is CASSPGGYNSPLHF. This sequence joins TRBV27 and TRBJ1-6; D is undetermined. The length of the CDR3 is 14 residues. Germline lookup yields CDR1 MNHEY and CDR2 SMNVEV (reference sequence). Trimming took off 6 bases at V and 3 bases at J, with 9 bases between the two ends.

This rearrangement joins TRBV19 to TRBJ2-7, with TRBD1 identical over 11 bases. The J segment lost 5 bases and the V segment lost 9 bases, leaving 6 bases of the junction unmatched. Germline V gene sequence: CDR1 LNHDA, CDR2 SQIVND (reference sequence). The CDR3 is made up of 13 amino acids. CDR3: CASRDRGTHEQYF. DNA of the CDR3: TGTGCCAGCCGGGACAGGGGGACCCACGAGCAGTACTTC.

This clone was counted a single time. The chain has TRBV5-1 and TRBJ1-2, with 11 bases aligning to TRBD1. CDR1 is SGHRS, CDR2 YFSETQ, per germline. CDR3 size: 16 residues. J lost 6 bases, V lost 4 bases, and 11 bases had no gene match. The CDR3 DNA sequence: TGCGCCAGCAGCCTCACCGGACAGGGGGCTTCGCATGGCTACACCTTC. Its protein product is CASSLTGQGASHGYTF.

To note about this clone: The same CDR3 arises from other DNA sequences in this sample as well. This chain uses TRBV4-2 with TRBJ2-7, with a weak D call TRBD1 (7 bases). Germline lookup yields CDR1 LGHNA and CDR2 YNFKEQ. The CDR3 runs to 15 residues. Trimming cost V 1 base and J 2 bases, with 12 bases left between them. The CDR3 sequence: CASSQGQGLAYEQYF. The CDR3 DNA follows: TGTGCCAGCAGCCAAGGACAGGGACTTGCCTACGAGCAGTACTTC.

V and J are TRBV5-6 and TRBJ1-2; the D is unclear. The germline CDR1 and CDR2 sequences are SGHDT and YYEEEE. The CDR3 has 14 residues. V lost 3 bases, J lost 3 bases, and 12 bases lay in between. CDR3 loop: CASSSPKRYYGYTF. The CDR3 DNA is TGTGCCAGCAGCTCACCCAAGAGGTACTATGGCTACACCTTC.

The rearrangement joins TRBV6-5 to TRBJ2-7, with 9 nucleotides matching TRBD1. This CDR3 is 15 amino acids long. J was trimmed by 4 bases and V by 0 bases; bases with no gene match: 4. Germline V gene data show CDR1 as MNHEY and CDR2 as SVGAGI. CDR3 loop: CASSYSGTGHYEQYF. In nucleotides, the CDR3 is TGTGCCAGCAGTTACTCGGGGACAGGGCATTACGAGCAGTACTTC.

The chain is built from TRBV5-5 and TRBJ2-2; D is possibly TRBD1 (6 bases). Trimming took 4 bases from V and 8 from J, leaving 15 bases between them. Per germline, CDR1 SGHKS and CDR2 YYEKEE (reference sequence). This CDR3 is built from 14 residues. The CDR3 is CASSRSGGGGELFF. CDR3 coding DNA: TGTGCCAGCAGCCGGAGTGGGGGCGGGGGGGAGCTGTTTTTT.

The V gene is TRBV11-3, the J gene TRBJ2-7; TRBD2 is a possible D gene (6 bases). V was pared by 8 bases and J by 0 bases, with 11 bases between. This CDR3 comprises 13 residues. The V gene's germline CDR1 is SGHNT and CDR2 YENEEA. CDR3 bases: TGTGCCAGCGGCCGCGGGGTCTCCTACGAGCAGTACTTC. Protein product: CASGRGVSYEQYF. The full variable domain, completed using reference TRBV11-3 and TRBJ2-7, is EAGVVQSPRYKIIEKKQPVAFWCNPISGHNTLYWYLQNLGQGPELLIRYENEEAVDDSQLPKDRFSAERLKGVDSTLKIQPAELGDSAVYLCASGRGVSYEQYFGPGTRLTVT.